The text below deals with one T cell receptor beta chain. The antigen is unknown. A far larger clone is only one base removed, so a read error is likely. Germline lookup yields CDR1 GTSNPN and CDR2 SVGIG (reference sequence). The CDR3 length is 13 residues. Unsorted PBMC DNA was sequenced on ten immunoSEQ deep assay plates. The method was immunoSEQ multiplex PCR; TCRdb's version includes in-frame clones alone and lacks a portion of them. The table includes about half a million clones, approximately 81% detected once. This specimen comes from a study of shared clonotypes between healthy human individuals. As for the study in general: Three men and a couple of women, aged 18 to 49, were donors.

The study's findings and limits: Specimens sampled were limited to blood, with tissue repertoires likely differing.

The source of this sequence is a woman aged 40 to 50 in good health. Some clones in this sample may be carry-over from other donors' samples. Specimen: PBMCs. The V call is TRBV30, the J call TRBJ2-1, with a weak D call TRBD2 (6 bases). CDR3 in DNA: TGTGACTGGAGTCGGACTACGTTACATGAGCAGTTCTTC. This codes for CDWSRTTLHEQFF.